Listed here are 5 T cell receptor beta chains from one sample, sequenced in a study of T cell responses to AZD1222 COVID-19 vaccine. TCRdb keeps only in-frame clones here, not all; method: immunoSEQ multiplex PCR. In the table there are about 140,000 clones, 75% to 95% of which are singletons. Sequencing was performed on peripheral blood, taken on day 0 of AZD1222 vaccination. Source of these receptors: an adult in good health.

V and J are TRBV4-3 and TRBJ2-3; TRBD2 matches at 7 bases. This CDR3 has 15 amino acids. CDR1 is LGHNA and CDR2 is YSLEER in the germline V gene. V shed 1 base and J 0 bases; nucleotides not matched to a gene: 1. CDR3 sequence (DNA): TGCGCCAGCAGCCAAGCGGGGGGAAGCACAGATACGCAGTATTTT. It codes for CASSQAGGSTDTQYF.

The rearrangement uses TRBV28 and TRBJ1-2; tentatively, D is TRBD1 (6 bases). The V and J ends lost 6 bases and 2 bases respectively, with 13 bases between them. The CDR3 covers 14 residues. CDR1 MDHEN and CDR2 SYDVKM come from the germline V gene. CDR3 sequence reads: CASRKQGLNYGYTF. DNA for the CDR3: TGTGCCAGCAGGAAACAGGGTTTGAACTATGGCTACACCTTC.

The V and J genes are TRBV7-2 and TRBJ2-7; TRBD1 aligns across 10 bases. Germline lookup yields CDR1 SGHTA and CDR2 FQGNSA. The V gene end was trimmed by 4 bases and the J gene end by 2 bases; junction bases not matched to a gene: 5. There are 15 residues in the CDR3. CDR3 in DNA: TGTGCCAGCAGCTCTGGGGACAGGGGAACCTACGAGCAGTACTTC. Protein sequence: CASSSGDRGTYEQYF.

The chain employs TRBV12-3 or TRBV12-4 and TRBJ1-1; D call uncertain. V was trimmed by 0 bases and J by 6 bases, leaving 5 bases between them. CDR3 length: 12 amino acids. The DNA of the CDR3 is TGTGCCAGCAGTTTAGCTGGGGCTGAAGCTTTCTTT. This gives the protein CASSLAGAEAFF.

The J gene is TRBJ1-1, the V gene TRBV10-3; D is unclear. The CDR3 sequence is 11 residues long. V was clipped by 11 bases and J by 7 bases, with 14 bases between them. Germline V CDR1 and CDR2: ENHRY, SYGVKD. CDR3 DNA: TGTGCCGTCCGAGGGCCCGGTGAAGCTTTCTTT. This translates into CAVRGPGEAFF.